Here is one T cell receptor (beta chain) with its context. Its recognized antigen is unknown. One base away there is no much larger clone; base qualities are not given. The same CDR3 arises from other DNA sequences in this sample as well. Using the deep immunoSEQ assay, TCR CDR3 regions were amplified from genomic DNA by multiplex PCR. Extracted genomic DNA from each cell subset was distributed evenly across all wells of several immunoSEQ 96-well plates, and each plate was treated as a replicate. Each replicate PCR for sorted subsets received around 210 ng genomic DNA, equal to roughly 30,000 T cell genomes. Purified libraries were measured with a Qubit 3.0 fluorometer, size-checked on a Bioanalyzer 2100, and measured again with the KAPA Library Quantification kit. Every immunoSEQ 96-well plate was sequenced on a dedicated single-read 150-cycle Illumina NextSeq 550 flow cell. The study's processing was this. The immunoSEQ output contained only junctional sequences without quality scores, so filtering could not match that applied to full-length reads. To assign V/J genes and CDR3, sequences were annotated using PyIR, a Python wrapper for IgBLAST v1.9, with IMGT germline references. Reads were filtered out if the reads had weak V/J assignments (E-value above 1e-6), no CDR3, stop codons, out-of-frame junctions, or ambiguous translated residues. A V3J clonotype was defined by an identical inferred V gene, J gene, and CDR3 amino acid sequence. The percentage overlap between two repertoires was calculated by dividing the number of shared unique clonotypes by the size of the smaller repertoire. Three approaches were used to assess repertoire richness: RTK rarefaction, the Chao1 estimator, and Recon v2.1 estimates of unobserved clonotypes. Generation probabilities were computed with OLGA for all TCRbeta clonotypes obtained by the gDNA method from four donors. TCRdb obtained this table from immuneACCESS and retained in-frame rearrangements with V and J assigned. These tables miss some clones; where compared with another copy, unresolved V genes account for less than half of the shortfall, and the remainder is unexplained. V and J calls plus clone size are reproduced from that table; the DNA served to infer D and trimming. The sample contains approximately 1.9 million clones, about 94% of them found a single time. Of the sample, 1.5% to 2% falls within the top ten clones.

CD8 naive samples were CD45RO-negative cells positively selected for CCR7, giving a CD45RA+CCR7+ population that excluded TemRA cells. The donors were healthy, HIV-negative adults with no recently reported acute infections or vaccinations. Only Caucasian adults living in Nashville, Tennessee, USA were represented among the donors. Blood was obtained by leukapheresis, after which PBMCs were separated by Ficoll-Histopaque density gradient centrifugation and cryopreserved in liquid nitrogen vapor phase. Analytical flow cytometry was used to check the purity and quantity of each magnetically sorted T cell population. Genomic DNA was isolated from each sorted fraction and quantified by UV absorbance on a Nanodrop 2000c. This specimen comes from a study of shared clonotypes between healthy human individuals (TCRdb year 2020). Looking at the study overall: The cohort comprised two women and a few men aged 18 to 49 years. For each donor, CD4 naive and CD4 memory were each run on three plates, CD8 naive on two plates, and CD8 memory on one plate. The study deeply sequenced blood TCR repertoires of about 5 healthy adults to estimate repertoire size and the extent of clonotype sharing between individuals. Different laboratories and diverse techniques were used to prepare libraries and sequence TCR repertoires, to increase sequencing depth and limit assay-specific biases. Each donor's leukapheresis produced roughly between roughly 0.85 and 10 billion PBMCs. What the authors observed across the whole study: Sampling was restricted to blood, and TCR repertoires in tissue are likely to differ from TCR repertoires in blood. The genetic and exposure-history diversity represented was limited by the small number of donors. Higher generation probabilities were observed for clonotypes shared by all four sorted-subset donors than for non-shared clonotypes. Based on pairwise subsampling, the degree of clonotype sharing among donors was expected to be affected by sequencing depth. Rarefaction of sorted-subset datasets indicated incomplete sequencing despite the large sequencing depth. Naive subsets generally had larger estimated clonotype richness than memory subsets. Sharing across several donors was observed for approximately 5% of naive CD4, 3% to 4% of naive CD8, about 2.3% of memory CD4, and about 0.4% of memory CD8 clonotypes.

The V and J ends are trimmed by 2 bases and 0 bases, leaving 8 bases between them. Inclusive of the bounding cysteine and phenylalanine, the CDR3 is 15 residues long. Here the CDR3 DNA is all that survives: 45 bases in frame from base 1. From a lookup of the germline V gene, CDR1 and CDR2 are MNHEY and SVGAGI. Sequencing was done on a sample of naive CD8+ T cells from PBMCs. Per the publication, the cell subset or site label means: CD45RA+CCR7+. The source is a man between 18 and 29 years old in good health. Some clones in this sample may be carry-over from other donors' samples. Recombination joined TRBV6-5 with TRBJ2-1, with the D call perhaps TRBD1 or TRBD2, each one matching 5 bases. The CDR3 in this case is CASSYGGSSYNEQFF. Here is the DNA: TGTGCCAGCAGTTACGGGGGAAGCTCCTACAATGAGCAGTTCTTC.